The 8 T cell receptor beta chains below were found in one sample sequenced in a study of blood T cell repertoires in COVID-19. Profiled with immunoSEQ multiplex PCR; TCRdb holds only in-frame clones, not every one. The data show 75,000 to 85,000 clones, approximately 86% seen once. The sequenced sample consisted of peripheral blood. All receptors derive from a human donor in a cohort sampled during active COVID-19.

The genes are TRBV12-5 and TRBJ2-3; 8 bases align to TRBD2. V lost 6 bases, J lost 4 bases, and 12 bases stayed unmatched. The CDR3 consists of 16 residues. Germline loops: CDR1 LGHNT, CDR2 FRNRAP. The CDR3: CASGREAGELADTQYF. As DNA, the CDR3 is TGTGCTAGTGGCCGGGAAGCGGGGGAGCTGGCAGATACGCAGTATTTT.

The CDR3 loop is CSVRQGIDEQYF. DNA of the CDR3: TGCAGCGTCCGACAGGGTATCGACGAGCAGTACTTC. The chain employs TRBV29-1 and TRBJ2-7; TRBD1 agrees at 7 bases. This CDR3 spans 12 amino acids. V was pared by 6 bases and J by 5 bases, with 7 bases of the junction left unmatched. Germline lookup yields CDR1 SQVTM and CDR2 ANQGSEA.

V usage is TRBV20-1 and J usage is TRBJ1-5, with D perhaps matching TRBD1 (6 bases). CDR1 and CDR2 (germline): DFQATT, SNEGSKA (reference sequence). The CDR3 consists of 16 residues. Trimming removed 3 bases at V and 0 bases at J, with 15 bases between. The CDR3 spells CSASHRDNYSNQPQHF. CDR3 DNA sequence: TGCAGTGCTAGTCACAGGGACAACTATAGCAATCAGCCCCAGCATTTT.

This chain connects TRBV11-2 to TRBJ2-3, with D unclear. The germline CDR1 and CDR2 sequences are SGHAT and FQNNGV. V shed 5 bases and J shed 0 bases, with 6 bases lying between them. The CDR3 consists of 13 residues. Here the CDR3 DNA reads TGTGCCAGCAGCGTACGGAGCACAGATACGCAGTATTTT. Its protein is CASSVRSTDTQYF.

This chain joins TRBV5-5 and TRBJ2-5, with TRBD2 as a possible D gene (6 bases). This CDR3 has 16 residues. V dropped 4 bases and J dropped 3 bases, with 19 bases sitting between them. Germline V lookup: CDR1 SGHKS, CDR2 YYEKEE (reference sequence). The CDR3 DNA is TGTGCCAGCAGCACGGAGGGTAGAAAGACCAAAGAGACCCAGTACTTC. Its protein is CASSTEGRKTKETQYF.

The rearrangement uses TRBV6-2 or TRBV6-3 and TRBJ2-1; 8 bases agree with TRBD2. The germline CDR1 and CDR2 sequences are MNHEY and SVGEGT. With 2 bases clipped from V and 7 bases from J, the junction kept 10 bases outside the gene matches. The CDR3 runs 16 residues. The CDR3 loop is CASSYVAGGYRNEQFF. CDR3 coding DNA: TGTGCCAGCAGTTACGTTGCGGGGGGTTACAGGAATGAGCAGTTCTTC.

The chain links TRBV2 to TRBJ2-7, with 9 bases identical to TRBD2. There are 17 residues in the CDR3. The ends lost 4 bases at V and 0 bases at J; junction bases unmatched: 10. CDR1 is SNHLY, CDR2 FYNNEI, per germline. The CDR3 is CASSVGSGGSYSYEQYF. Here the CDR3 DNA reads TGTGCCAGCAGTGTTGGTAGCGGGGGATCCTACTCCTACGAGCAGTACTTC.

This clone was recorded only once. The V gene is TRBV19, the J gene TRBJ1-6; no clear D. V shed 4 bases and J shed 6 bases, with 7 bases lying between them. Per the germline V gene, CDR1 is LNHDA and CDR2 is SQIVND (reference sequence). The CDR3 consists of 13 residues. For the CDR3, the DNA is TGTGCCAGTAGTACGGAGGGTAATTCACCCCTCCACTTT. The encoded protein is CASSTEGNSPLHF.